The T cell receptor (beta chain) under discussion was sequenced for a study of memory CD8 T cells in hepatitis C reinfection. The CDR3 spans 16 residues. J lost 1 base, V lost 5 bases, and 7 bases had no gene match. Germline V gene lookup returns CDR1 SGHAT and CDR2 FQDESV (reference sequence). The time point is: pre-reinfection, 55 to 20 weeks before reinfection detection. TCR sequencing was done directly ex vivo on sorted cells, without expansion in vitro. Measured with immunoSEQ multiplex PCR; TCRdb has only the in-frame clones, and not every one. The sample lists just over 50,000 clones, around nine tenths seen once, with approximately 1% in the top ten. There are a few counts of this clone.

The sequenced sample consisted of naive CD8+ T cells sorted from blood. The chain recombines TRBV11-1 with TRBJ2-2; 7 bases map to TRBD1. The TCR was taken from a man between 18 and 35 years old with hepatitis C virus infection. The CDR3 sequence: CASSKYRTGNTGELFF. The CDR3 region has the DNA TGTGCCAGCAGCAAATACCGGACAGGGAACACCGGGGAGCTGTTTTTT.